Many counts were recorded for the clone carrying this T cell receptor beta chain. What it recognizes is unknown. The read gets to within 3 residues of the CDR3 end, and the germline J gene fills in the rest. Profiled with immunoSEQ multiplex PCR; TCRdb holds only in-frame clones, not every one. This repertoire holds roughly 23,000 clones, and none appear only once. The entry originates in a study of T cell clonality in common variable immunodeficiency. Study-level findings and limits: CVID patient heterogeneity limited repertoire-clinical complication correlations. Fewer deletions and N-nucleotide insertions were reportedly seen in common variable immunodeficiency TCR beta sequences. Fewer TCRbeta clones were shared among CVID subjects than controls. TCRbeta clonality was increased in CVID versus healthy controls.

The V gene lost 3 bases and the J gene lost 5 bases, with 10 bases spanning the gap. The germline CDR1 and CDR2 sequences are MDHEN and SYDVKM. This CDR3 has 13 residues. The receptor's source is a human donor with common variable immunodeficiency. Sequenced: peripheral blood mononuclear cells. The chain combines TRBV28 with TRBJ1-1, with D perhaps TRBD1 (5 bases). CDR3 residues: CASSFPGGTEAFF. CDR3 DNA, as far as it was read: TGTGCCAGCAGTTTCCCGGGGGGAACTGAA.